This T cell receptor beta chain derives from a study of spatial heterogeneity in lung cancer. The time point was: sample taken at primary tumor resection. Unsorted whole RNA of tumor, nontumor lung or frozen PBMC was sequenced. This CDR3 is built from 16 residues. V was clipped by 1 base and J by 0 bases; unmatched bases: 4. Germline CDR1 is MDHEN and CDR2 is SYDVKM. In the library, each TCR cDNA molecule bore its own unique molecular identifier. TCRdb reanalysed the 5' RACE reads using MiXCR and keeps one entry per CDR3 protein. This sample has about 45,000 distinct CDR3 sequences, with about 11% found just once. As regards this clonotype: Its target is not known.

Study-wide points: At tumor resection, ubiquitous expanded TCRs were detected in blood more often than later.

V usage is TRBV28 and J usage is TRBJ2-7, with 9 bases lining up with TRBD2. The sequence derives from a female donor with early-stage non-small cell lung cancer. The specimen was PBMCs, collected at surgery. The CDR3 protein is CASSLSGTSYSYEQYF. DNA of the CDR3: TGTGCCAGCAGTTTATCGGGGACTAGCTACTCCTACGAGCAGTACTTC. Full variable domain (rest looked up from reference TRBV28 and TRBJ2-7): DVKVTQSSRYLVKRTGEKVFLECVQDMDHENMFWYRQDPGLGLRLIYFSYDVKMKEKGDIPEGYSVSREKKERFSLILESASTNQTSMYLCASSLSGTSYSYEQYFGPGTRLTVT.